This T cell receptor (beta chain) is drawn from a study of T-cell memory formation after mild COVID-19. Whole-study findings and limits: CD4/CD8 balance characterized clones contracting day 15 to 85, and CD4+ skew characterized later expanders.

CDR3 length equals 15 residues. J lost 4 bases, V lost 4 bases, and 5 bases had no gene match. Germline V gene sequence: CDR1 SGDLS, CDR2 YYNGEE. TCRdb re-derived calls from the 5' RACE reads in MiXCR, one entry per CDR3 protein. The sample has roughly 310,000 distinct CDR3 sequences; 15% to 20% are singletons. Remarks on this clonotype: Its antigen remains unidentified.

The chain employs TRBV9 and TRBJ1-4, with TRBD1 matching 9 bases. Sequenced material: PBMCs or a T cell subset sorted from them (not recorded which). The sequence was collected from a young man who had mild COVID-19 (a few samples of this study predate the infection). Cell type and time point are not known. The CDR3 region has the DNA TGTGCCAGCAGCTCTATGGACAGGGGTAATGAAAAACTGTTTTTT. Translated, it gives CASSSMDRGNEKLFF.